What follows is one TCR beta chain and its context. This clonotype was seen a few times. The target of this receptor is not known. Base qualities are not at hand, and no much larger clone is one base apart. The record originates from a study of identical twins (dated by TCRdb to 2015 to 2016). Regarding the complete study: The study deep-sequenced TCR alpha and beta repertoires from monozygotic twins, unrelated adults of various ages and cord blood to test whether fetal clonotypes persist. To rule out contamination, replicate twin experiments were performed at different times with different library preparation protocols. On the study overall, not on this receptor specifically: Fewer insertions were carried by abundant cord blood beta clonotypes; a weaker similar trend was observed in young adult naive repertoires, while no such trend was observed in memory repertoires. Zero-insertion analyses could be partly confounded by invariant T cells such as MAIT and iNKT, though diverse VJ usage argued against such confounding for most clonotypes. Because the same donors could not be followed over many years, the conclusions relied on cross-sectional statistical analysis. Compared with coincidental sharing between unrelated individuals, out-of-frame TCR alpha sequences shared between twins had an excess of sequences with low generation probability. The excess sharing between twins in beta out-of-frame sequences was weaker because fewer shared sequences reduced the signal-to-noise ratio. In monozygotic twins, out-of-frame TCR alpha sharing was systematically underestimated by recombination models, although the models agreed with sharing between unrelated individuals.

V has 2 bases trimmed and J has 0 bases trimmed; junction bases matching no gene number 4. Looking up the germline V gene (reference sequence) yields CDR1 DFQATT and CDR2 SNEGSKA. The CDR3 holds 16 amino acids from the cysteine to the phenylalanine. Only the CDR3 part of the read is kept: 48 bases, read in frame from the first base. Receptor libraries were prepared by 5' RACE. The sample was run on an Illumina HiSeq 2000. A universal primer binding site was added through template switching, and the final cDNA carried a unique molecular identifier so that TCR cDNA molecules could be counted accurately. Specific primers in the conserved constant-segment region were used to synthesize first-strand cDNA for the TCR alpha and beta chains. To control for contamination, each cDNA library was double barcoded with a SMART-Mk sample barcode plus Illumina barcodes. Two successive PCR steps introduced TruSeq adapter sequences along with Illumina sample barcodes. The TCR alpha and beta cDNA libraries were sequenced on the Illumina HiSeq platform using custom primers. In the original analysis: Unique molecular identifiers were extracted from raw reads with MiGEC, and CDR3 positions were determined with MiXCR. Recombination models were inferred per individual with the repgenHMM and IGoR tools using an EM algorithm. Shared clonotypes were analyzed with the tcR package in R, and sharing was normalized by the product of cloneset sizes. To study raw recombination without the effects of thymic and clonal selection, out-of-frame nonproductive sequences were analyzed. TCRdb reworked the public reads: Q25 trimming with fastp, MiXCR clone assembly, productive beta chains retained. Merged by CDR3 protein, the rows form single entries marked with the most common genes and DNA. TCRdb assigned the V and J calls; the authors' analysis was not used. The sample table contains 700,000 or so distinct CDR3 sequences; only one count was recorded for 21% of them. 4% to 5.5% of the sample belongs to the ten largest clones.

Every donor was a healthy Caucasian. Three pairs of female monozygotic twins, all aged roughly 18 to 30 years, made up the twin cohort. RNA for TCR libraries was isolated from peripheral blood mononuclear cells. These data were likewise used in another study, on T cells expressing NK-cell markers. The second publication reports: Three sorted T-cell subsets (CD3+CD56+NKG2C+, CD3+CD56+NKG2C- and CD3+CD56-NKG2C+) from seven to nine donors had their TCR beta-chain repertoires profiled. Among the eight sequenced donors, seven were HCMV-seropositive and one was HCMV-seronegative. In several experiments an anti-gammadeltaTCR antibody was added to restrict sorting to alphabetaTCR-expressing T cells. For six donors, the dominant CD3+CD56+NKG2C+ clonotypes were among the top 10 CD8+ clonotypes and accounted for roughly 1.0-8% of CD8+ T cells. Those dominant clonotypes were again the most abundant among CD3+CD56-NKG2C+ cells in a few donors, at roughly 25-60.1%. Whether the expanded NKG2C-expressing T cell clones were specific for HCMV antigens was left unclear. All eight donors whose samples were sequenced were randomly selected healthy volunteers, three of them men and five women. To determine HCMV serostatus, a commercial ELISA kit was used to detect HCMV-specific IgG in serum. For six donors, bulk peripheral blood T-cell repertoires were also sequenced from unsorted PBMC. MIGEC handled demultiplexing of the reads and grouping by UMI, while MiTCR was used to assemble and quantify clonotypes. To exclude erroneous sequences, any TCR cDNA sequence not supported by at least two reads was discarded. Downstream repertoire analysis used the tcR package, and clonotypes were matched across fractions by CDR3 nucleotide sequence plus V segment. VDJmatch was used to annotate antigen specificity against VDJdb, with one amino acid substitution allowed in CDR3.

Recombination connected TRBV20-1 to TRBJ2-5; 12 central nucleotides agree with TRBD2. The source material was PBMCs. This TCR came from a woman younger than 35 in good health. The CDR3 in this case is CSARLGLAGYQETQYF. The nucleotide sequence reads TGCAGTGCTAGACTCGGACTAGCGGGGTACCAAGAGACCCAGTACTTC.